A few counts support the clone carrying this TCR beta chain. No antigen is known for it. TCRdb analysed the reads with MiXCR anew, one entry per CDR3 protein. The sample yields just under 500,000 distinct CDR3 sequences, around 30% seen once. This entry belongs to a study of T cell repertoires in cytomegalovirus infection. Study context: Peptides in the study included HLA-C-restricted and HLA-B-restricted CMV epitopes. Based on public TCR beta signatures, there were indications of CMV infection and of a matching HLA type.

General study points: CMV-specific HLA-C-restricted TCR beta clonotypes dominated the ex vivo response.

The sequencing here drew on cultured PBMCs, taken from culture after CMV antigen stimulation. The clonotype comes from a human donor in good health (CMV status not recorded). Some clones in this sample may be carry-over from other donors' samples.

CDR3: CASSTQGSYQETQYF. In DNA form, the CDR3 reads TGTGCCAGTAGTACACAGGGGTCGTACCAAGAGACCCAGTACTTC. The chain couples TRBV19 to TRBJ2-5, with 7 bases aligning to TRBD1. With 4 bases clipped from V and 0 bases from J, the junction kept 5 bases outside the gene matches. CDR1 and CDR2 (germline): LNHDA, SQIVND (reference sequence). The CDR3 consists of 15 residues.